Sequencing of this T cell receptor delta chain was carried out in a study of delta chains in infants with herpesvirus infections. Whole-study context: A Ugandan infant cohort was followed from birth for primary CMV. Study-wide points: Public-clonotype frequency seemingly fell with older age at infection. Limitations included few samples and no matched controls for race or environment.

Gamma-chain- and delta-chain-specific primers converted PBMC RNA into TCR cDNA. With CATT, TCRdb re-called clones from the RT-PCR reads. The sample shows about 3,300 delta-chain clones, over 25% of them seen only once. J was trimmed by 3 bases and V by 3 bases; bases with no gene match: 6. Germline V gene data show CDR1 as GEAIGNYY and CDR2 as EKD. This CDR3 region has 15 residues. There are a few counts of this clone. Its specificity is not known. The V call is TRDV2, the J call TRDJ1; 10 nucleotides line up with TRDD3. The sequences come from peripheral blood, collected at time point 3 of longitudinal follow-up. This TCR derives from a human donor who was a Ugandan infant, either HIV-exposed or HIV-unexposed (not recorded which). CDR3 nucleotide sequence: TGTGCCTGTGACTTACTGGGGGATCGGGCCGATAAACTCATCTTT. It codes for CACDLLGDRADKLIF.